This record concerns one TCR beta chain sequence. This sample was taken from a study of blood T cell repertoires in COVID-19. Overall study context: From T cells, B-cell-depleted T cells, or PBMCs came the material, which was cDNA or gDNA.

Authors' data handling: Nucleated cell number was recorded as an estimate derived from reference gene primer amplification. Clones were sequenced by immunoSEQ multiplex PCR, and TCRdb holds only the in-frame ones, with some missing. The V and J calls and clone size come from that table; D and trimming were worked out from the DNA. This sample carries 120,000 or so clones, 88% of them seen once, and the ten largest clones take about 1.6%. The CDR3 sequence is 15 residues long. Trimming removed 5 bases from V and 8 bases from J; junction bases left unmatched: 11. Germline CDR1 SGHAT, CDR2 FQNNGV. The source is a human donor in a cohort sampled during active COVID-19. The chain recombines TRBV11-2 with TRBJ2-1; 8 bases map to TRBD2. The sample was peripheral blood. CDR3 sequence: CASSGGTRSSDEQFF. Here the CDR3 DNA reads TGTGCCAGCAGCGGCGGGACTAGATCTTCGGATGAGCAGTTCTTC.